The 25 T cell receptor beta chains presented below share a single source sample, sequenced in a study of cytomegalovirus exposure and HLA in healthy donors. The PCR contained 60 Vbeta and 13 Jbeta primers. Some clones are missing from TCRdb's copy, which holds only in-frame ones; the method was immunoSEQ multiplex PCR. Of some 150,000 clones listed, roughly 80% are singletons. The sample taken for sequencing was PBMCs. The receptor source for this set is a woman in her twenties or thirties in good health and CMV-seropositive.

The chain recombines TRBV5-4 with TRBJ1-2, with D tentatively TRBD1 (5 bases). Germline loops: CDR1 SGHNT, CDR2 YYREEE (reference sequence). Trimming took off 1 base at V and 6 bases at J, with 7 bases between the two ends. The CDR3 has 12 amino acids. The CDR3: CASSLHRNGYTF. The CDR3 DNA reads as TGTGCCAGCAGCTTGCACAGGAATGGCTACACCTTC.

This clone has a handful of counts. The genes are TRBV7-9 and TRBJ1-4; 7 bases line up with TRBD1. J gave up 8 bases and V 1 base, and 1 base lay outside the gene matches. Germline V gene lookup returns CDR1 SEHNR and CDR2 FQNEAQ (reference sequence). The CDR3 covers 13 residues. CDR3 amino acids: CASSLGTGEKLFF. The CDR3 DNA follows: TGTGCCAGCAGCTTAGGGACAGGCGAAAAACTGTTTTTT.

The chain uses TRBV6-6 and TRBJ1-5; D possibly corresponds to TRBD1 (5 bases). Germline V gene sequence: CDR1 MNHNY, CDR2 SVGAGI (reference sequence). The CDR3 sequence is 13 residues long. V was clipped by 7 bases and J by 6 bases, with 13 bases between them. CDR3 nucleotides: TGTGCCAGCATGCGGGGGACGGGTCAGCCCCAGCATTTT. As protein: CASMRGTGQPQHF.

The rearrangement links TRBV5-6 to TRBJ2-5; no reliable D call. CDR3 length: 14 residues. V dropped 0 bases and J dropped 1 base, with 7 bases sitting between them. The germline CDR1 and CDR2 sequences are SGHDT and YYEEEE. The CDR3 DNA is TGTGCCAGCAGCTTGGTTGGCAGCCAAGAGACCCAGTACTTC. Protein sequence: CASSLVGSQETQYF.

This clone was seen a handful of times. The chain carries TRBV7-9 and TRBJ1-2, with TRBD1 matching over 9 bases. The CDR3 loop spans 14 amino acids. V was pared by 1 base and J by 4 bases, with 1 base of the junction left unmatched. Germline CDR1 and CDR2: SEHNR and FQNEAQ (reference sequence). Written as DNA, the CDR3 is TGTGCCAGCAGCTTAGGGACAGGGGCCTATGGCTACACCTTC. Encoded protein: CASSLGTGAYGYTF.

The CDR3 sequence is CASSGGHFTYEQYF. In DNA form, the CDR3 reads TGTGCCAGCAGCGGCGGACACTTCACCTACGAGCAGTACTTC. V gene TRBV9 combines with J gene TRBJ2-7; weak D call: TRBD1 (5 bases). V was trimmed by 3 bases and J by 2 bases, leaving 12 bases between them. The length of the CDR3 is 14 residues. CDR1 is SGDLS, CDR2 YYNGEE, per germline.

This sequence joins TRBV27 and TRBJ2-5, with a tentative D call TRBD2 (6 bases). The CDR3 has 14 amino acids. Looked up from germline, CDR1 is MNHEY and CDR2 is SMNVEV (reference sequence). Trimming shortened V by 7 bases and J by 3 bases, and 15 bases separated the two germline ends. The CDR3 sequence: CASTSRRGEETQYF. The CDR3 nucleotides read TGTGCCAGCACCTCCCGGCGGGGTGAAGAGACCCAGTACTTC.

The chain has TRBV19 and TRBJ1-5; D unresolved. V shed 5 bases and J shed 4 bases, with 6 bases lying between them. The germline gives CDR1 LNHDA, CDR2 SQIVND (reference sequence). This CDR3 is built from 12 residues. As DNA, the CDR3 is TGTGCCAGTAGTGGCCTGAATCAGCCCCAGCATTTT. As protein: CASSGLNQPQHF.

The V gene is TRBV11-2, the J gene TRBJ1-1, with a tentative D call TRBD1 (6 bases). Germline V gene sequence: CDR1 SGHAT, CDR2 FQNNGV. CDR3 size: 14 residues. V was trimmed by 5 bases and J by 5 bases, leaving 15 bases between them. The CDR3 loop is CASSPRQGWTEAFF. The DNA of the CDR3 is TGTGCCAGCAGCCCCAGGCAGGGGTGGACTGAAGCTTTCTTT.

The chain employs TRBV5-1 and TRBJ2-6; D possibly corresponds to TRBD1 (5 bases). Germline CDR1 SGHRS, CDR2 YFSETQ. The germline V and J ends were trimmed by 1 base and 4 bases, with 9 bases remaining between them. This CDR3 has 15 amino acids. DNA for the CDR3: TGCGCCAGCAGCTTGCAAGGGGCCGGGGCCAACGTCCTGACTTTC. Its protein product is CASSLQGAGANVLTF.

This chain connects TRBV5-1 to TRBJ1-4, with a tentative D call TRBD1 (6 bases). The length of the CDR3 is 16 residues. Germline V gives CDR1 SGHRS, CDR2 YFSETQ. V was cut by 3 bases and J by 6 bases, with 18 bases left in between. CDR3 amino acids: CASSSTGNKIYEKLFF. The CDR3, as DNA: TGCGCCAGCAGCTCTACAGGGAATAAGATTTATGAAAAACTGTTTTTT.

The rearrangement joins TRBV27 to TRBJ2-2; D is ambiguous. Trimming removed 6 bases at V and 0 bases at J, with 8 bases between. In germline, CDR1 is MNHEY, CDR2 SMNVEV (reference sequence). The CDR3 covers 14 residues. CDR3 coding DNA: TGTGCCAGCAGACCAGGAACGAACACCGGGGAGCTGTTTTTT. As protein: CASRPGTNTGELFF.

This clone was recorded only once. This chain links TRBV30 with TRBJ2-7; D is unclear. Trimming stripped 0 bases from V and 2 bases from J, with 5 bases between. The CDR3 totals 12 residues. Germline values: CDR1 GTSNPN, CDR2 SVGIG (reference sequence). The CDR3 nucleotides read TGTGCCTGGAGTGTACTAACCTACGAGCAGTACTTC. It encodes CAWSVLTYEQYF. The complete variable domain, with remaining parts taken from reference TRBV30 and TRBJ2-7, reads SQTIHQWPATLVQPVGSPLSLECTVEGTSNPNLYWYRQAAGRGLQLLFYSVGIGQISSEVPQNLSASRPQDRQFILSSKKLLLSDSGFYLCAWSVLTYEQYFGPGTRLTVT.

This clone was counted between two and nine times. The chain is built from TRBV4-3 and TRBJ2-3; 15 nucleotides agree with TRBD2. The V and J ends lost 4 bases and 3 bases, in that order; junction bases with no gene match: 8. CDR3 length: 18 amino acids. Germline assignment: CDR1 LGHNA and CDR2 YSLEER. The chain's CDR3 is CASSPRTSGGEGTDTQYF. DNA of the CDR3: TGCGCCAGCAGCCCCCGGACTAGCGGGGGGGAAGGAACAGATACGCAGTATTTT.

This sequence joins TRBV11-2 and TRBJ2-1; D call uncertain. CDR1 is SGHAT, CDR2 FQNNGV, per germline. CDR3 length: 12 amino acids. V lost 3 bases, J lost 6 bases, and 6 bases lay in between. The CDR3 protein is CASSLRPNEQFF. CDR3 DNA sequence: TGTGCCAGCAGCTTGAGGCCCAATGAGCAGTTCTTC.

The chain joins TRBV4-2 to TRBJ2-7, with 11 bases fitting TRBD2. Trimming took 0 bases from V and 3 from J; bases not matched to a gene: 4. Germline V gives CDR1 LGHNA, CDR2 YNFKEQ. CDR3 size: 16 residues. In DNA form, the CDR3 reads TGTGCCAGCAGCCAAGAACTAGCGGGGGCCTACTACGAGCAGTACTTC. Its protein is CASSQELAGAYYEQYF.

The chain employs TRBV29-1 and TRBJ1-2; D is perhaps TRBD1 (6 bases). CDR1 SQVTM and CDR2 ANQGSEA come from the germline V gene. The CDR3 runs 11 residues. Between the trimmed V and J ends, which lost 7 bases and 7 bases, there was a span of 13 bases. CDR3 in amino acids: CSAGWDIGYTF. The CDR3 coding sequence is TGCAGCGCTGGATGGGACATTGGCTACACCTTC.

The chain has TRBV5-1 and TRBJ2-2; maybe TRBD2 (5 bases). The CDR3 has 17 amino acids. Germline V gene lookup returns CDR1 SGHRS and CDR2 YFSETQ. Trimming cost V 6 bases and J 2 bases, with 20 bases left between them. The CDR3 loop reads CASNRGQDSLNTGELFF. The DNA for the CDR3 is TGCGCCAGCAATCGGGGTCAGGACTCTCTCAACACCGGGGAGCTGTTTTTT.

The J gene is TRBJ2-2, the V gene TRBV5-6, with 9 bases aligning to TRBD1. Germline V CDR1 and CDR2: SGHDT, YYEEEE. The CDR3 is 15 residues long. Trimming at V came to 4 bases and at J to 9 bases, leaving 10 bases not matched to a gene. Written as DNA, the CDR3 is TGTGCCAGCAGCGAGGGGACAGGGACTACAAGGGAGCTGTTTTTT. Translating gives CASSEGTGTTRELFF.

The chain's CDR3 is CASSARDRARTGELFF. In DNA form, the CDR3 reads TGTGCCAGCAGCGCGCGGGACAGGGCCCGCACCGGGGAGCTGTTTTTT. This chain uses TRBV7-9 with TRBJ2-2; 9 bases fit TRBD1. From germline, CDR1 is SEHNR and CDR2 FQNEAQ (reference sequence). The CDR3 runs 16 residues. With 5 bases clipped from V and 4 bases from J, the junction kept 8 bases outside the gene matches.

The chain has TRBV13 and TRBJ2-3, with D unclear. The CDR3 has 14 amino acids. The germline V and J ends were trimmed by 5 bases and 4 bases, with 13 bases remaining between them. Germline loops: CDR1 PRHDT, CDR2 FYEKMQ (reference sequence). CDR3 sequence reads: CASSPAAWADTQYF. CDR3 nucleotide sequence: TGTGCCAGCAGCCCGGCGGCATGGGCAGATACGCAGTATTTT.

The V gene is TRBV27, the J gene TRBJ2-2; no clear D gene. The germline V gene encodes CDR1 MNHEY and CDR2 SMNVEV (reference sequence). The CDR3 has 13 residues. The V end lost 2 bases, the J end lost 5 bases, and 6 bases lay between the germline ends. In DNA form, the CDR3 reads TGTGCCAGCAGTTTAATGAGAACCGGGGAGCTGTTTTTT. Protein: CASSLMRTGELFF.

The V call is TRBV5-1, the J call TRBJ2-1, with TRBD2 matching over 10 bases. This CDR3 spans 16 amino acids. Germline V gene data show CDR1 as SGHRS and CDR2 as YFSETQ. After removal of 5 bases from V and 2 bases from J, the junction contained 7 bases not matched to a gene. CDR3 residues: CASSVSGGAAYNEQFF. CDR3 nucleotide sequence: TGCGCCAGCAGTGTCAGCGGGGGGGCGGCCTACAATGAGCAGTTCTTC.

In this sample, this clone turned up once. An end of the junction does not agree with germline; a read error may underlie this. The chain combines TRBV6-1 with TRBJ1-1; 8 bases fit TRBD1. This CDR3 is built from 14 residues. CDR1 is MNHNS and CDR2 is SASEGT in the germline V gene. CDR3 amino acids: CASSDGQGDTGAFF. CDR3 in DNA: TGTGCCAGCAGTGATGGACAGGGAGACACTGGAGCTTTCTTT.

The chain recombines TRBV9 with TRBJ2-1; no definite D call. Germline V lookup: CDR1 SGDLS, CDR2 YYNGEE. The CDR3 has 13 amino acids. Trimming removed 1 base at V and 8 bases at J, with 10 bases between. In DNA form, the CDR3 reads TGTGCCAGCAGCGTACTTCAGGCCCATGAGCAGTTCTTC. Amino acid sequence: CASSVLQAHEQFF.